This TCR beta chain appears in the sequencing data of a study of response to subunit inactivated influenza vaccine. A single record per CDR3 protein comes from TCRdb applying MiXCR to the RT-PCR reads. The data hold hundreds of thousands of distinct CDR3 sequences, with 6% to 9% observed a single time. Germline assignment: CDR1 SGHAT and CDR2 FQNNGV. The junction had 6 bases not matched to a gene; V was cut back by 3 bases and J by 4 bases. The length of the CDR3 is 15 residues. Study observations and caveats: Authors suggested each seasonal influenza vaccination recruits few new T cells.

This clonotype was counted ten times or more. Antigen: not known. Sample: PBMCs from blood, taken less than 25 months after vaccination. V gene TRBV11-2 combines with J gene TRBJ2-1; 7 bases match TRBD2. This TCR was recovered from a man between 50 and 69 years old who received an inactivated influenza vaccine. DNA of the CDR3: TGTGCCAGCAGCTTCCTGGGGGGGGAATACAATGAGCAGTTCTTC. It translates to CASSFLGGEYNEQFF.